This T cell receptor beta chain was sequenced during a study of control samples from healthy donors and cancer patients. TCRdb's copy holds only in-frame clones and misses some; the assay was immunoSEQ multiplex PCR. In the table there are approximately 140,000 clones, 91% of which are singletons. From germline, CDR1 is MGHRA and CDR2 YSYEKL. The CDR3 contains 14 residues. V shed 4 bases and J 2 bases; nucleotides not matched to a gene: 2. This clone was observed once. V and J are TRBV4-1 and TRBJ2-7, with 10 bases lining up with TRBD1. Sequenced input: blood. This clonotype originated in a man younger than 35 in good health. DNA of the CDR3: TGCGCCAGCAGCCGGGGACAGGGGACCTACGAGCAGTACTTC. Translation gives CASSRGQGTYEQYF.